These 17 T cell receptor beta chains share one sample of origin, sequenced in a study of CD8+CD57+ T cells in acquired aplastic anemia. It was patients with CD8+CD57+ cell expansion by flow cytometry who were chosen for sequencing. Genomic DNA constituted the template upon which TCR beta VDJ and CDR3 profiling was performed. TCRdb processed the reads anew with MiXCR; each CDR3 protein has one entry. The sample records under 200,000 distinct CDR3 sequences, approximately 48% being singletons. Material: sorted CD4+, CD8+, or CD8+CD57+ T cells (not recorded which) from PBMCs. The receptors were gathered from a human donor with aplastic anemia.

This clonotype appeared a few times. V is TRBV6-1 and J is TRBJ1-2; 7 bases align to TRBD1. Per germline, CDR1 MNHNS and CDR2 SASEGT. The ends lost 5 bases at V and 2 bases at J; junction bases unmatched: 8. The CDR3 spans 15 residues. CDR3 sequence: CASSSPGQPNYGYTF. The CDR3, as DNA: TGTGCCAGCAGTAGCCCGGGACAGCCGAACTATGGCTACACCTTC.

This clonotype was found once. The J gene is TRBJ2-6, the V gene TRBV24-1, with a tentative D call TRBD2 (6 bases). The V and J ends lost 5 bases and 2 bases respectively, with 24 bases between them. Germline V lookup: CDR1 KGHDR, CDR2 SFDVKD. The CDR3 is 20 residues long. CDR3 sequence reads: CATSVIPGGPPDTGANVLTF. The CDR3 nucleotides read TGTGCCACCAGTGTAATCCCCGGGGGTCCCCCTGACACTGGGGCCAACGTCCTGACTTTC.

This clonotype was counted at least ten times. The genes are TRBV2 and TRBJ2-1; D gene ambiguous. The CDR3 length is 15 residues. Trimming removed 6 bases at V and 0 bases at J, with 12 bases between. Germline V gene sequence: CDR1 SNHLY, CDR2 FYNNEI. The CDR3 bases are TGTGCCAGCAGGAACCGTCTCAGCTCCTACAATGAGCAGTTCTTC. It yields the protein CASRNRLSSYNEQFF.

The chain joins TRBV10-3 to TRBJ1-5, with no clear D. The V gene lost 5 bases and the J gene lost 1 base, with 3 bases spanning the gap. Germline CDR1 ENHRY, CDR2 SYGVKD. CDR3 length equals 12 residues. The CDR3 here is CAISPSNQPQHF. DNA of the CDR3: TGTGCCATCAGTCCAAGCAATCAGCCCCAGCATTTT.

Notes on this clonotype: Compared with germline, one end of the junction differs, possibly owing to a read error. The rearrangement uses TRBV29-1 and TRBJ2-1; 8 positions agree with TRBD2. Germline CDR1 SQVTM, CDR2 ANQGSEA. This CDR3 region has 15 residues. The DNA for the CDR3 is TGCAGCGTTAACGCGGGAGGCTCATTATACAATGTGCAGTTCTTC. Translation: CSVNAGGSLYNVQFF.

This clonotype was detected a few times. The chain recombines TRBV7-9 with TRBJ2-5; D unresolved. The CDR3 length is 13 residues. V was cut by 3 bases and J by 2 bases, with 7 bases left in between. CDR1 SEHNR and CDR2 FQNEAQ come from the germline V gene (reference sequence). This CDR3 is CASSFPGQETQYF. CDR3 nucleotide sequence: TGTGCCAGCAGCTTCCCTGGACAAGAGACCCAGTACTTC.

The CDR3: CASSFDPTGAFGKAFF. CDR3 nucleotide sequence: TGCGCCAGCAGTTTTGACCCGACAGGGGCTTTCGGTAAAGCTTTCTTT. The chain uses TRBV5-1 and TRBJ1-1, with 8 bases fitting TRBD1. V dropped 5 bases and J dropped 9; count of bases not matched to a gene: 18. This CDR3 has 16 amino acids. The germline CDR1 and CDR2 sequences are SGHRS and YFSETQ.

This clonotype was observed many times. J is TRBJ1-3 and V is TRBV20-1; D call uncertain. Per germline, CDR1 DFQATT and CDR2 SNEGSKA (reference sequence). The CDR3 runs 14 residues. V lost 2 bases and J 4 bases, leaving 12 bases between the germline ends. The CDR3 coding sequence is TGCAGTGCTAGACCCCCGGCAGCCGGAAACACCATATATTTT. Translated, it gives CSARPPAAGNTIYF.

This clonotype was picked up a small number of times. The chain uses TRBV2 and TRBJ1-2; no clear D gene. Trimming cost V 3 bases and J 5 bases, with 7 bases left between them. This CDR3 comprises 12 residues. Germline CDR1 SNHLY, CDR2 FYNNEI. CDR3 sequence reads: CASSEEPYGYTF. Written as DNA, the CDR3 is TGTGCCAGCAGTGAGGAACCTTATGGCTACACCTTC.

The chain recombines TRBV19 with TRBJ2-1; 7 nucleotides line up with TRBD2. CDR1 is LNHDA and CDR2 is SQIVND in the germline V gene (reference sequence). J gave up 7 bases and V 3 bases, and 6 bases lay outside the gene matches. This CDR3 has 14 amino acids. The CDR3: CASSMTGGRNEQFF. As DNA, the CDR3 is TGTGCCAGTAGTATGACGGGAGGTAGGAATGAGCAGTTCTTC.

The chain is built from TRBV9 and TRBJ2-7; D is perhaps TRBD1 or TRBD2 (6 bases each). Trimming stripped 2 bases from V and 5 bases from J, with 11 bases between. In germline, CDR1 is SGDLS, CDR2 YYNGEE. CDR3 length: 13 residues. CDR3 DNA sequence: TGTGCCAGCAGCGTTGGGGGGCTCAACGAGCAGTACTTC. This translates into CASSVGGLNEQYF.

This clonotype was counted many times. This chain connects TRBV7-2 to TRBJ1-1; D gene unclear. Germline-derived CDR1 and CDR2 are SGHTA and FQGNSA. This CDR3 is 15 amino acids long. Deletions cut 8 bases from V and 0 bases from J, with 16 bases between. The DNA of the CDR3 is TGTGCCAGCGGCGCATTCGGACGCCTGAACACTGAAGCTTTCTTT. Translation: CASGAFGRLNTEAFF.

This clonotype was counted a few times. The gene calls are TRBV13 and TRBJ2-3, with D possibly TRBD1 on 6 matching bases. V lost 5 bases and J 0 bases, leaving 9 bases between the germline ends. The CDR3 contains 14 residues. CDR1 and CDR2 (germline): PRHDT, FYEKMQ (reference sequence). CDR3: CASSVQGSTDTQYF. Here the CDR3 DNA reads TGTGCCAGCAGCGTACAGGGAAGCACAGATACGCAGTATTTT.

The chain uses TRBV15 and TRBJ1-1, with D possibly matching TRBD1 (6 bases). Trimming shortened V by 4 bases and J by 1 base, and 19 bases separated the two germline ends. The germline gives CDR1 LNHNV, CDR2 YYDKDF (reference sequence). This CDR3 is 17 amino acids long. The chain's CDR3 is CATSIFPTGPENTEAFF. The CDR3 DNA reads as TGTGCCACCAGCATTTTCCCTACAGGGCCTGAGAACACTGAAGCTTTCTTT.

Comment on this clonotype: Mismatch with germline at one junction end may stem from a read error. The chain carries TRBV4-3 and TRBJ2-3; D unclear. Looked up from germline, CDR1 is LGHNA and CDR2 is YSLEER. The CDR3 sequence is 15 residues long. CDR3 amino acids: CASSQGGRATDTQCF. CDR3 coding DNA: TGCGCCAGCAGCCAAGGTGGTAGGGCTACAGATACGCAGTGTTTT.

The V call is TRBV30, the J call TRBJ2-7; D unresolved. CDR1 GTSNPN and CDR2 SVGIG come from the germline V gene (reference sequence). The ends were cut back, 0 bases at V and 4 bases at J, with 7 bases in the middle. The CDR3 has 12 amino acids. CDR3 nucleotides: TGTGCCTGGAGTGTGACGTGGTACGAGCAGTACTTC. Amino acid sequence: CAWSVTWYEQYF.

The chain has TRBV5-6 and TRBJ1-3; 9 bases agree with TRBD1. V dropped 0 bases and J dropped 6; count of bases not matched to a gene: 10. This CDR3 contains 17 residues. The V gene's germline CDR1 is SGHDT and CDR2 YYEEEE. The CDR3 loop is CASSLAPSGQGPNTIYF. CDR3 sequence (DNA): TGTGCCAGCAGCTTGGCACCTTCGGGACAGGGTCCAAACACCATATATTTT.